These 7 T cell receptor beta chains originate from one sample sequenced in a study of cytotoxic CD8 clonotypes in ibrutinib-treated CLL. Generated by immunoSEQ multiplex PCR, the TCRdb table keeps only in-frame clones and is missing some. The sample holds approximately 97,000 clones, roughly three quarters seen once. The sample consisted of PBMCs, taken after 24 months of ibrutinib treatment. The receptors come from a human donor with chronic lymphocytic leukemia.

CDR3 DNA sequence: TGCGCCAGCAGCTCGCCCCTCGGGGGGCTTACAGATACGCAGTATTTT. It is translated as CASSSPLGGLTDTQYF. This chain joins TRBV5-1 and TRBJ2-3, with a possible D match to TRBD2 (7 bases). Trimming stripped 3 bases from V and 3 bases from J, with 17 bases between. Germline V CDR1 and CDR2: SGHRS, YFSETQ. The length of the CDR3 is 16 residues.

The chain links TRBV5-1 to TRBJ2-2, with 7 positions matching TRBD1. V shed 4 bases, J shed 5 bases, and the junction held 5 bases outside the gene matches. In germline, CDR1 is SGHRS, CDR2 YFSETQ. This CDR3 spans 14 amino acids. The chain's CDR3 is CASSPGTATGELFF. The CDR3 DNA reads as TGCGCCAGCAGCCCCGGGACAGCAACCGGGGAGCTGTTTTTT.

This clone was observed at least ten times. The chain couples TRBV30 to TRBJ2-7, with a weak D call TRBD2 (6 bases). Germline V gene lookup returns CDR1 GTSNPN and CDR2 SVGIG (reference sequence). This CDR3 has 14 residues. V was shortened by 2 bases and J by 12 bases, with 23 bases between the two germline ends. The CDR3 DNA reads as TGTGCCTGGAGTCCCCTTAAGGTCCGGGGGTGGGGGTACTTC. Its protein product is CAWSPLKVRGWGYF.

V usage is TRBV5-4 and J usage is TRBJ2-3; TRBD2 matches at 8 bases. This CDR3 region has 16 residues. Germline V gene sequence: CDR1 SGHNT, CDR2 YYREEE (reference sequence). The V and J ends lost 2 bases and 6 bases, in that order; junction bases with no gene match: 11. The chain's CDR3 is CASSFLSETGGDTQYF. CDR3 nucleotides: TGTGCCAGCAGCTTTCTGAGCGAGACGGGGGGGGATACGCAGTATTTT.

In nucleotides, the CDR3 is TGCGCCAGCAGCTTAAAACCCCCAAACACTGAAGCTTTCTTT. Amino acid sequence: CASSLKPPNTEAFF. This chain connects TRBV5-1 to TRBJ1-1; D is unresolved. CDR1 and CDR2 (germline): SGHRS, YFSETQ. The CDR3 sequence is 14 residues long. The V end lost 2 bases, the J end lost 2 bases, and 10 bases lay between the germline ends.

The chain combines TRBV5-4 with TRBJ2-7; 10 bases are shared with TRBD2. In germline, CDR1 is SGHNT, CDR2 YYREEE (reference sequence). The CDR3 is 15 residues long. V lost 1 base, J lost 1 base, and 2 bases stayed unmatched. The CDR3 here is CASSLTSGISYEQYF. The CDR3 nucleotides read TGTGCCAGCAGCTTGACTAGCGGGATTTCCTACGAGCAGTACTTC.

The chain employs TRBV30 and TRBJ1-3, with 7 bases lining up with TRBD1. This CDR3 is 16 amino acids long. Trimming took 3 bases from V and 0 from J; bases not matched to a gene: 8. Germline CDR1 GTSNPN, CDR2 SVGIG (reference sequence). CDR3 in amino acids: CAWSAWDRRSGNTIYF. CDR3 bases: TGTGCCTGGAGCGCATGGGACAGACGCTCTGGAAACACCATATATTTT. Full variable domain (outside the CDR3, taken from reference TRBV30 and TRBJ1-3): SQTIHQWPATLVQPVGSPLSLECTVEGTSNPNLYWYRQAAGRGLQLLFYSVGIGQISSEVPQNLSASRPQDRQFILSSKKLLLSDSGFYLCAWSAWDRRSGNTIYFGEGSWLTVV.